A single sample is the source of the 19 T cell receptor beta chains below, sequenced in a study of cytomegalovirus exposure and HLA in healthy donors. 13 Jbeta primers and 60 Vbeta primers were used for the PCR. Here immunoSEQ multiplex PCR was the method, and the copy in TCRdb shows in-frame clones only, minus some. The table shows approximately 160,000 clones, with 65% to 70% occurring only once. The sample comprised PBMCs. The receptor set was obtained from a woman between 18 and 30 years old in good health and CMV-seropositive.

The chain employs TRBV2 and TRBJ1-1; D is ambiguous. Trimming cost V 2 bases and J 1 base, with 8 bases left between them. This CDR3 has 14 residues. The germline CDR1 and CDR2 sequences are SNHLY and FYNNEI. DNA for the CDR3: TGTGCCAGCAGTGAACTTGGCCCGAACACTGAAGCTTTCTTT. Translating it yields CASSELGPNTEAFF.

With regard to this clone: Other DNA sequences in the sample encode the same CDR3. The chain has TRBV7-2 and TRBJ2-5; TRBD2 is a possible D gene (7 bases). Looked up from germline, CDR1 is SGHTA and CDR2 is FQGNSA. The CDR3 has 14 amino acids. The V end was cut by 4 bases, the J end by 4 bases, with 13 bases between. CDR3 nucleotides: TGTGCCAGCAGCTCCCGGGGGGCAGGAGAGACCCAGTACTTC. It is translated as CASSSRGAGETQYF.

The CDR3 here is CASSVRGVYNEQFF. The CDR3 coding sequence is TGTGCCAGCTCTGTCAGGGGGGTCTACAATGAGCAGTTCTTC. The rearrangement links TRBV7-9 to TRBJ2-1; perhaps TRBD1 as D (7 bases). The CDR3 is made up of 14 amino acids. Germline-derived CDR1 and CDR2 are SEHNR and FQNEAQ (reference sequence). V was clipped by 8 bases and J by 3 bases, with 14 bases between them. The whole variable domain, filled in from reference TRBV7-9 and TRBJ2-1, reads DTGVSQNPRHKITKRGQNVTFRCDPISEHNRLYWYRQTLGQGPEFLTYFQNEAQLEKSRLLSDRFSAERPKGSFSTLEIQRTEQGDSAMYLCASSVRGVYNEQFFGPGTRLTVL.

The rearrangement uses TRBV27 and TRBJ1-2; D not certain. This CDR3 has 15 residues. Germline CDR1 and CDR2: MNHEY and SMNVEV (reference sequence). Trimming took off 0 bases at V and 4 bases at J, with 12 bases between the two ends. CDR3 in amino acids: CASSLSFHPSYGYTF. CDR3 nucleotide sequence: TGTGCCAGCAGTTTATCTTTCCATCCCAGCTATGGCTACACCTTC.

The chain carries TRBV12-2 and TRBJ2-2; TRBD2 is the table's D call and was not checked against the DNA. TRBV12-2 is reported as a pseudogene. CDR3 size: 20 residues. CDR3 residues: CASRLASSGGANPSTGELFF. The CDR3 DNA follows: TGTGCAAGTCGCTTAGCCTCTAGCGGGGGGGCAAATCCGAGCACCGGGGAGCTGTTTTTT.

This clone was counted between two and nine times. The V and J genes are TRBV4-2 and TRBJ1-1; 7 bases align to TRBD1. V lost 5 bases and J lost 0; bases outside the gene matches: 3. The V gene's germline CDR1 is LGHNA and CDR2 YNFKEQ. This CDR3 spans 14 amino acids. CDR3 in DNA: TGTGCCAGCAGCGGCAGGGGGATGAACACTGAAGCTTTCTTT. This codes for CASSGRGMNTEAFF.

This clone was counted once. This chain uses TRBV6-5 with TRBJ1-1, with a weak D call TRBD1 (6 bases). V was trimmed by 5 bases and J by 10 bases, leaving 11 bases between them. The CDR3 is 11 residues long. Germline V lookup: CDR1 MNHEY, CDR2 SVGAGI. The CDR3 sequence is CASSLQGGAFF. CDR3 DNA: TGTGCCAGCAGTCTACAGGGTGGAGCTTTCTTT.

V and J are TRBV4-1 and TRBJ1-3; D remains ambiguous. The CDR3 length is 13 residues. Germline lookup yields CDR1 MGHRA and CDR2 YSYEKL. The V end lost 1 base, the J end lost 4 bases, and 5 bases lay between the germline ends. CDR3 in amino acids: CASSQGRGNTIYF. The CDR3 DNA follows: TGCGCCAGCAGCCAAGGTCGGGGAAACACCATATATTTT.

This rearrangement joins TRBV4-2 to TRBJ2-3; D might be TRBD2 (6 bases). The CDR3 runs 15 residues. Trimming shortened V by 4 bases and J by 1 base, and 12 bases separated the two germline ends. Germline lookup yields CDR1 LGHNA and CDR2 YNFKEQ. CDR3 sequence reads: CASSPVWGGTDTQYF. The CDR3 coding sequence is TGTGCCAGCAGCCCTGTCTGGGGGGGCACAGATACGCAGTATTTT.

The chain links TRBV5-1 to TRBJ2-3; TRBD2 matches 12 bases. The CDR3 consists of 15 residues. Germline CDR1 SGHRS, CDR2 YFSETQ. J was trimmed by 5 bases and V by 5 bases; bases with no gene match: 6. The CDR3 DNA is TGCGCCAGCAGAACCGGACTAGCGGGAAAAGATACGCAGTATTTT. As protein: CASRTGLAGKDTQYF.

The chain recombines TRBV7-2 with TRBJ1-2; D unclear. Trimming took off 1 base at V and 6 bases at J, with 12 bases between the two ends. There are 14 residues in the CDR3. Per the germline V gene, CDR1 is SGHTA and CDR2 is FQGNSA. As DNA, the CDR3 is TGTGCCAGCAGCTTAGGTCAGGCCCCCGATGGCTACACCTTC. Translated: CASSLGQAPDGYTF. The full variable domain, in which reference TRBV7-2 and TRBJ1-2 provide the parts outside the CDR3, is GAGVSQSPSNKVTEKGKDVELRCDPISGHTALYWYRQSLGQGLEFLIYFQGNSAPDKSGLPSDRFSAERTGGSVSTLTIQRTQQEDSAVYLCASSLGQAPDGYTFGSGTRLTVV.

This clone was found a few times. CDR3 in DNA: TGTGCCAGCAGCCCTCTATTGGGACAGGCTGACACTGAAGCTTTCTTT. This encodes CASSPLLGQADTEAFF. The J gene is TRBJ1-1, the V gene TRBV11-2; 8 nucleotides align to TRBD1. Trimming at V came to 5 bases and at J to 3 bases, leaving 11 bases not matched to a gene. CDR3 length: 16 residues. CDR1 is SGHAT, CDR2 FQNNGV, per germline.

The chain combines TRBV5-1 with TRBJ2-1, with 10 bases lining up with TRBD1. This CDR3 has 15 residues. The V gene's germline CDR1 is SGHRS and CDR2 YFSETQ. V was pared by 0 bases and J by 6 bases, with 3 bases of the junction left unmatched. CDR3 DNA sequence: TGCGCCAGCAGCTTGGTAAGGGACAGGGGCAATGAGCAGTTCTTC. Its translation: CASSLVRDRGNEQFF. The full variable domain, with the rest looked up from reference TRBV5-1 and TRBJ2-1, is KAGVTQTPRYLIKTRGQQVTLSCSPISGHRSVSWYQQTPGQGLQFLFEYFSETQRNKGNFPGRFSGRQFSNSRSEMNVSTLELGDSALYLCASSLVRDRGNEQFFGPGTRLTVL.

This chain's CDR3 is CASSAGDYGYTF. The CDR3 nucleotides read TGTGCCAGCAGCGCGGGCGACTATGGCTACACCTTC. This chain uses TRBV11-1 with TRBJ1-2; D is unclear. Germline CDR1 SGHAT, CDR2 FQDESV (reference sequence). CDR3 size: 12 residues. V lost 5 bases, J lost 3 bases, and 7 bases lay in between.

The rearrangement joins TRBV7-9 to TRBJ2-4; 11 bases match TRBD2. J lost 1 base, V lost 3 bases, and 11 bases had no gene match. The CDR3 is made up of 19 amino acids. Per the germline V gene, CDR1 is SEHNR and CDR2 is FQNEAQ (reference sequence). The CDR3: CASSLDISGRVWAKNIQYF. CDR3 in DNA: TGTGCCAGCAGCTTGGATATTAGCGGGAGGGTTTGGGCCAAAAACATTCAGTACTTC.

The chain uses TRBV5-4 and TRBJ2-7; D is perhaps TRBD1 (6 bases). The V gene's germline CDR1 is SGHNT and CDR2 YYREEE (reference sequence). This CDR3 has 16 amino acids. The V end lost 6 bases, the J end lost 5 bases, and 24 bases lay between the germline ends. CDR3 DNA: TGTGCCAGCAACGAAACCAAACTCCGGGACATCCACGAGCAGTACTTC. As protein: CASNETKLRDIHEQYF.

V is TRBV9 and J is TRBJ2-7; weak D call: TRBD1 (5 bases). The V end lost 3 bases, the J end lost 3 bases, and 13 bases lay between the germline ends. The CDR3 is 14 residues long. Germline V gene sequence: CDR1 SGDLS, CDR2 YYNGEE. CDR3 sequence reads: CASSGGWSGYEQYF. The CDR3 DNA follows: TGTGCCAGCAGCGGGGGCTGGAGTGGCTACGAGCAGTACTTC. The whole variable domain, remainder taken from reference TRBV9 and TRBJ2-7, is DSGVTQTPKHLITATGQRVTLRCSPRSGDLSVYWYQQSLDQGLQFLIQYYNGEERAKGNILERFSAQQFPDLHSELNLSSLELGDSALYFCASSGGWSGYEQYFGPGTRLTVT.

Remarks on this clone: Other DNA sequences in this specimen translate into the identical CDR3. The chain combines TRBV30 with TRBJ2-3, with TRBD2 matching 7 bases. The CDR3 totals 13 residues. Per the germline V gene, CDR1 is GTSNPN and CDR2 is SVGIG (reference sequence). V gave up 2 bases and J gave up 3 bases; unmatched junction bases: 2. CDR3 DNA: TGTGCCTGGAGTACGGGAGGTACAGATACGCAGTATTTT. Amino acids: CAWSTGGTDTQYF.

The chain recombines TRBV6-6 with TRBJ1-2, with TRBD1 identical over 8 bases. Per germline, CDR1 MNHNY and CDR2 SVGAGI (reference sequence). V gave up 5 bases and J gave up 0 bases; unmatched junction bases: 2. This CDR3 contains 14 residues. The CDR3 spells CASSQGASNYGYTF. The DNA for the CDR3 is TGTGCCAGCAGTCAGGGGGCCTCTAACTATGGCTACACCTTC.